This T cell receptor (beta chain) appears in the sequencing data of a study of cytomegalovirus exposure and HLA in healthy donors. Findings and limits, study-wide: The dataset shows that most TCR sequences were rare, while some public TCRs occurred in many donors. Accounts indicate the classifier identified cytomegalovirus status with strong specificity and sensitivity.

The donors were in the 120-subject validation cohort, distinct from the roughly 700-subject first cohort. Note on this clone: Its antigen is undetermined. This sequence is one base from a far larger clone and is likely a read error. Other DNA sequences of this sample code for an identical CDR3.

Method: immunoSEQ multiplex PCR; TCRdb's copy keeps in-frame clones and lacks some. The data show 150,000 to 200,000 clones, with approximately 87% seen just once and around 6% held by the top ten. Germline V gene sequence: CDR1 MRHNA, CDR2 SNTAGT. This CDR3 is 13 amino acids long. This clonotype originated in a woman in her 30s in good health and CMV-seronegative. Sample: PBMCs. J is TRBJ2-3 and V is TRBV6-4; unclear D gene. CDR3 residues: CASSDSTTDTQYF. The CDR3 region has the DNA TGTGCCAGCAGTGACTCGACCACAGATACACAGTATTTT.